The 25 T cell receptor beta chains presented below share a single source sample, sequenced in a study of metastatic and nonmetastatic thyroid tumors. No treatment had been given to any patient before thyroid surgery. TCRdb re-called clones via MiXCR from the PCR reads. The sample gives about 25,000 clones, more than 20% of which show up once; less than 4.5% is in the top ten. The sample was adjacent normal tissue. The receptors come from a female donor with papillary thyroid cancer or a benign thyroid nodule (not recorded which). Some clones in this sample may be carry-over from other donors' samples.

This clone was found a few times. The J gene is TRBJ2-7, the V gene TRBV12-3 or TRBV12-4; 8 bases are shared with TRBD1. V lost 6 bases, J lost 6 bases, and 13 bases stayed unmatched. This CDR3 is built from 15 residues. The CDR3 sequence is CASRGGTGGTAEQYF. In DNA, the CDR3 is TGTGCCAGCAGAGGGGGGACAGGAGGGACGGCCGAGCAGTACTTC.

The chain couples TRBV9 to TRBJ2-7; tentative D call: TRBD2 (5 bases). This CDR3 is built from 12 residues. Germline CDR1 and CDR2: SGDLS and YYNGEE. V was clipped by 4 bases and J by 6 bases, with 11 bases between them. In DNA, the CDR3 is TGTGCCAGCAGCCCCGGAGGAGGCGAGCAGTACTTC. Translating gives CASSPGGGEQYF.

This clone is medium-sized. The chain links TRBV12-3 or TRBV12-4 to TRBJ1-5; the D gene is possibly TRBD1 (5 bases). This CDR3 region has 15 residues. Trimming cost V 5 bases and J 2 bases, with 13 bases left between them. CDR3 nucleotides: TGTGCCAGCAGTCCTCCGACAGTTGGCAATCAGCCCCAGCATTTT. Translated: CASSPPTVGNQPQHF.

By proportion, this clone is medium-sized. The chain is built from TRBV7-9 and TRBJ1-1; D is undetermined. CDR1 is SEHNR and CDR2 is FQNEAQ in the germline V gene (reference sequence). The CDR3 consists of 12 residues. The V end lost 3 bases, the J end lost 0 bases, and 2 bases lay between the germline ends. The CDR3 DNA sequence: TGTGCCAGCAGCTTCTTGAACACTGAAGCTTTCTTT. Amino acids: CASSFLNTEAFF.

This clone was picked up a small number of times. Since a much larger clone is just one base distant, this may be a read error. Other DNA sequences from this sample encode an identical CDR3 as well. The CDR3 nucleotides read TGCGCCAGCAGCCAAGAAGGTCGGGGTACGCAGTATTTT. Protein: CASSQEGRGTQYF. V usage is TRBV4-1 and J usage is TRBJ2-3; tentatively, D is TRBD2 (5 bases). Trimming stripped 0 bases from V and 8 bases from J, with 9 bases between. CDR3 length: 13 amino acids. Germline V lookup: CDR1 MGHRA, CDR2 YSYEKL.

This clone has ten or more counts. The rearrangement joins TRBV7-8 to TRBJ2-7, with 10 bases aligning to TRBD2. Trimming took 1 base from V and 2 from J; bases not matched to a gene: 5. Germline V CDR1 and CDR2: SGHVS, FQNEAQ. This CDR3 is 16 amino acids long. The CDR3 nucleotides are TGTGCCAGCAGCTTAGGTTGGACTAGCGGCGCCTACGAGCAGTACTTC. Translated: CASSLGWTSGAYEQYF.

This clone was detected a few times. The gene calls are TRBV27 and TRBJ2-7, with unresolved D. V was cut by 3 bases and J by 6 bases, with 12 bases left in between. Germline CDR1 reads MNHEY; CDR2 reads SMNVEV (reference sequence). The CDR3 runs 13 residues. CDR3 loop: CASSLTPLREQYF. The CDR3 nucleotides read TGTGCCAGCAGTTTGACCCCCCTTCGCGAGCAGTACTTC.

In its sample, this clone was seen once. The CDR3 DNA reads as TGCAGTGCTATTTCAGGGTGCTTTAGACCCCAGCATTTT. It yields the protein CSAISGCFRPQHF. This chain uses TRBV20-1 with TRBJ1-5; TRBD1 is a possible D gene (5 bases). V lost 4 bases to trimming and J lost 10 bases, with 17 bases between them. This CDR3 comprises 13 residues. From germline, CDR1 is DFQATT and CDR2 SNEGSKA (reference sequence).

By its share, this clone is medium-sized. The chain joins TRBV6-1 to TRBJ1-1; D possibly corresponds to TRBD1 (5 bases). The CDR3 consists of 15 residues. Trimming removed 9 bases at V and 1 base at J, with 18 bases between. Germline assignment: CDR1 MNHNS and CDR2 SASEGT. CDR3 sequence reads: CASNRAGWRNTEAFF. Here the CDR3 DNA reads TGTGCCAGTAACCGAGCAGGGTGGAGGAACACTGAAGCTTTCTTT.

The rearrangement links TRBV28 to TRBJ2-7, with no clear D. The CDR3 runs to 12 residues. Germline V gene data show CDR1 as MDHEN and CDR2 as SYDVKM. V was clipped by 3 bases and J by 5 bases, with 8 bases between them. Here the CDR3 reads CASSFRPNEQYF. In DNA, the CDR3 is TGTGCCAGCAGTTTCCGGCCCAACGAGCAGTACTTC.

This clone was found many times. The gene calls are TRBV29-1 and TRBJ2-5, with 10 bases identical to TRBD2. There are 14 residues in the CDR3. The germline V gene has CDR1 SQVTM and CDR2 ANQGSEA. V shed 4 bases and J 4 bases; nucleotides not matched to a gene: 6. Written as DNA, the CDR3 is TGCAGCGTTGGGCTAGCGGGAGTCCCAGAGACCCAGTACTTC. This sequence encodes CSVGLAGVPETQYF.

The CDR3, as DNA: TGTGCCAGTAGTCTGGGGCCGTTGGTGAAAGAAGGCAATAGCAATCAGCCCCAGCATTTT. The encoded protein is CASSLGPLVKEGNSNQPQHF. The chain has TRBV19 and TRBJ1-5; weak D call: TRBD1 (5 bases). Germline CDR1 and CDR2: LNHDA and SQIVND (reference sequence). Trimming took 5 bases from V and 0 from J, leaving 26 bases between them. This CDR3 contains 20 residues.

This chain links TRBV20-1 with TRBJ2-3, with 7 nucleotides matching TRBD2. This CDR3 is built from 18 residues. Losses at the gene ends were 1 base for V and 0 bases for J; bases not matched to a gene: 13. From germline, CDR1 is DFQATT and CDR2 SNEGSKA (reference sequence). The chain's CDR3 is CSARAWEGAIVSTDTQYF. The CDR3 coding sequence is TGCAGTGCTAGAGCCTGGGAGGGTGCTATTGTTAGCACAGATACGCAGTATTTT.

About this clone: Compared with germline, one end of the junction differs, possibly owing to a read error. This chain connects TRBV7-7 to TRBJ2-5, with TRBD1 identical over 8 bases. Per the germline V gene, CDR1 is SSHAT and CDR2 is FNYEAQ (reference sequence). The CDR3 covers 14 residues. CDR3 amino acids: CASSRTGIGETKYF. The CDR3 region has the DNA TGTGCTAGCAGCCGGACAGGGATTGGAGAGACCAAGTACTTC.

This clone has ten or more counts. The chain links TRBV7-9 to TRBJ1-6; D gene ambiguous. This CDR3 is 14 amino acids long. V was trimmed by 5 bases and J by 6 bases, leaving 11 bases between them. Germline CDR1 is SEHNR and CDR2 is FQNEAQ (reference sequence). CDR3 residues: CASSRGGLNSPLHF. The DNA of the CDR3 is TGTGCCAGCAGCCGCGGTGGCCTTAATTCACCCCTCCACTTT.

The chain is built from TRBV7-3 and TRBJ1-2; 7 nucleotides align to TRBD1. The CDR3 length is 14 residues. Germline lookup yields CDR1 SGHTA and CDR2 FQGTGA. V was clipped by 4 bases and J by 2 bases; unmatched bases: 4. The DNA for the CDR3 is TGTGCCAGCAGCTCTCGACAGGGAAACTATGGCTACACCTTC. Translating it yields CASSSRQGNYGYTF.

The chain is built from TRBV11-1 and TRBJ2-1, with TRBD2 as a possible D gene (5 bases). Per germline, CDR1 SGHAT and CDR2 FQDESV (reference sequence). The CDR3 contains 18 residues. The V end lost 5 bases, the J end lost 1 base, and 21 bases lay between the germline ends. For the CDR3, the DNA is TGTGCCAGCAGCCGATGGGCCATACTAGGAGGATCCTACAATGAGCAGTTCTTC. Translating it yields CASSRWAILGGSYNEQFF.

This clone is labeled medium-sized. The V gene is TRBV19, the J gene TRBJ1-1; 8 nucleotides align to TRBD1. Trimming cost V 8 bases and J 4 bases; bases outside gene matches: 6. This CDR3 contains 13 residues. Per the germline V gene, CDR1 is LNHDA and CDR2 is SQIVND (reference sequence). CDR3 residues: CASGQGISTEAFF. CDR3 coding DNA: TGTGCCAGTGGACAGGGAATAAGCACTGAAGCTTTCTTT.

To note about this clone: Its ends do not fully match the called genes, so a read error is possible. The rearrangement joins TRBV28 to TRBJ2-2; D tentatively reads TRBD1 or TRBD2 (5 bases each). CDR1 is MDHEN, CDR2 SYDVKM, per germline. The CDR3 runs 14 residues. The CDR3 region has the DNA TGTGTCAGCAGTCCGGAAGGGACCGCTGGGGAGCTGTTTTTT. Protein: CVSSPEGTAGELFF.

This clone was seen ten or more times. The chain combines TRBV7-6 with TRBJ2-1, with D unresolved. This CDR3 region has 13 residues. Trimming removed 1 base at V and 5 bases at J, with 6 bases between. Germline CDR1 reads SGHVS; CDR2 reads FNYEAQ. In nucleotides, the CDR3 is TGTGCCAGCAGCTTAGAGACCCACAATGAGCAGTTCTTC. Translating it yields CASSLETHNEQFF.

Comments on this clone: A much more abundant neighbour one base away suggests this may be a read error. This CDR3 reads CASSRWGGQCF. The CDR3 nucleotides read TGTGCCAGCAGCCGATGGGGGGGGCAGTGCTTC. V is TRBV7-9 and J is TRBJ2-1; a weak D match, TRBD2 (7 bases). Germline V gene lookup returns CDR1 SEHNR and CDR2 FQNEAQ (reference sequence). The CDR3 is 11 amino acids. Looking up the rest from reference TRBV7-9 and TRBJ2-1 gives the full variable domain: DTGVSQNPRHKITKRGQNVTFRCDPISEHNRLYWYRQTLGQGPEFLTYFQNEAQLEKSRLLSDRFSAERPKGSFSTLEIQRTEQGDSAMYLCASSRWGGQCFGPGTRLTVL.

This clone showed up many times. The chain joins TRBV6-1 to TRBJ1-4, with a possible D match to TRBD1 (6 bases). Deletions cut 3 bases from V and 7 bases from J, with 18 bases between. From germline, CDR1 is MNHNS and CDR2 SASEGT. This CDR3 contains 16 residues. CDR3 nucleotide sequence: TGTGCCAGCAGTGATGGGGCCTACGGGGGCCGTGAAAAACTGTTTTTT. Protein product: CASSDGAYGGREKLFF.

This clone was counted ten times or more. One junction end disagrees with the germline gene, perhaps due to a read error. The CDR3 region is CSARAASGYNEQFF. In DNA, the CDR3 is TGCAGTGCTAGAGCGGCTAGCGGTTACAACGAGCAGTTCTTC. V usage is TRBV20-1 and J usage is TRBJ2-1; TRBD2 agrees at 7 bases. The CDR3 has 14 residues. Germline V gene data show CDR1 as DFQATT and CDR2 as SNEGSKA (reference sequence).

Ten or more counts support this clone. The CDR3 bases are TGTGCCAGCAGCCAAGACAGGGTCGAGCAGTACTTC. Amino acid sequence: CASSQDRVEQYF. The chain has TRBV7-2 and TRBJ2-7, with 7 bases lining up with TRBD1. Germline V gene lookup returns CDR1 SGHTA and CDR2 FQGNSA. The V segment lost 5 bases and the J segment 6 bases; nucleotides outside the gene matches: 4. This CDR3 comprises 12 residues.

This sequence joins TRBV13 and TRBJ2-3; 7 bases align to TRBD2. There are 14 residues in the CDR3. CDR1 PRHDT and CDR2 FYEKMQ come from the germline V gene (reference sequence). The V segment lost 4 bases and the J segment 3 bases; nucleotides outside the gene matches: 4. The DNA for the CDR3 is TGTGCCAGCAGCTCGAGCGGGGAGACAGATACGCAGTATTTT. Amino acids: CASSSSGETDTQYF. Full variable domain (remainder filled in from reference TRBV13 and TRBJ2-3): AAGVIQSPRHLIKEKRETATLKCYPIPRHDTVYWYQQGPGQDPQFLISFYEKMQSDKGSIPDRFSAQQFSDYHSELNMSSLELGDSALYFCASSSSGETDTQYFGPGTRLTVL.